The TCR beta chain described here comes from a study of a mutant IDH1 vaccine in newly diagnosed glioma. Turning to the study itself: Patients were given eight vaccinations, scheduled in weeks 1, 3, 5, 7, 11, 15, 19 and 23. Of treated patients, around 62% were men and 37.5% women, averaging around 40 years. Study results and limitations: Detectable vaccine-induced immune responses arose in roughly 93% of patients.

Assay used: immunoSEQ multiplex PCR; TCRdb lists only in-frame clones, some missing. The sample shows 25,000 to 35,000 clones, roughly 90% of them seen only once. Described time point: week 5, during vaccination. Vaccine doses each comprised 300 ug of mutant IDH1 20-mer peptide, with topical imiquimod. The astrocytomas were IDH1-mutant, ATRX-negative, and WHO grade 3 or 4. Comments on this clone: Its antigen is as yet unknown.

The sample here was peripheral blood mononuclear cells (PBMCs), taken from a glioma patient whose treatment included an IDH1 peptide vaccine. This TCR was recovered from a woman aged 40 to 50 with glioma. Some clones in this sample may be carry-over from other donors' samples.

The CDR3 coding sequence is TGTGCCAGCAGCCAGGGGCACGGGACAGGGGGCGAGCAGTACTTC. It codes for CASSQGHGTGGEQYF. V and J are TRBV11-3 and TRBJ2-7, with 11 bases identical to TRBD1. Trimming cost V 5 bases and J 6 bases; bases outside gene matches: 9. Germline V gene data show CDR1 as SGHNT and CDR2 as YENEEA. CDR3 length equals 15 residues.